This TCR beta chain was identified in a study of blood T cell repertoires in COVID-19. Study details: Samples came from the United States, Italy and Spain, spanning acute and convalescent COVID-19. T cells, B-cell-depleted T cells, or PBMCs supplied cDNA or gDNA.

The method was immunoSEQ multiplex PCR; TCRdb's version includes in-frame clones alone and lacks a portion of them. The sample has some 190,000 clones; 89% are singletons. This clone has a single count. The age range of participants was about 18 to 95 years, with residence in roughly 25 US areas. Cohort placement rested on clinical history that participants reported themselves. V lost 0 bases and J lost 7, with 8 bases in between. CDR3 length: 13 residues. Germline V gives CDR1 LGHDT, CDR2 YNNKEL (reference sequence). The receptor was isolated from a middle-aged woman with acute COVID-19. The chain is built from TRBV3-1 (or the pseudogene TRBV3-2) and TRBJ2-3; D gene unclear. The specimen was PBMCs or T cells enriched from blood (not recorded which). CDR3 protein: CASSQDLLNTQYF. The CDR3 nucleotides read TGTGCCAGCAGCCAAGATCTACTCAATACGCAGTATTTT.